What follows are 13 T cell receptor beta chains derived from one specimen sequenced in a study of identifying expanded T cells in peripheral blood. Sequenced by immunoSEQ multiplex PCR; TCRdb stores in-frame clones only, minus some. The data show about 78,000 clones, roughly four fifths seen once. Sequences were obtained from blood. Every receptor here comes from a person aged 18-70 years in good health.

The chain carries TRBV7-2 and TRBJ1-1; a weak D match, TRBD1 (6 bases). CDR1 is SGHTA and CDR2 is FQGNSA in the germline V gene. This CDR3 region has 15 residues. V was trimmed by 1 base and J by 0 bases, leaving 9 bases between them. The CDR3: CASSLGGTMNTEAFF. The CDR3 DNA reads TGTGCCAGCAGCTTAGGGGGGACAATGAACACTGAAGCTTTCTTT.

V is TRBV2 and J is TRBJ1-4; perhaps TRBD1 as D (6 bases). The CDR3 has 14 residues. Trimming removed 4 bases at V and 7 bases at J, with 13 bases between. CDR1 SNHLY and CDR2 FYNNEI come from the germline V gene. This CDR3 is CASSGTGGGEKLFF. The CDR3 DNA reads as TGTGCCAGCAGTGGTACGGGGGGCGGTGAAAAACTGTTTTTT.

The rearrangement joins TRBV9 to TRBJ2-2, with D maybe TRBD2 (6 bases). V was trimmed by 0 bases and J by 5 bases, leaving 11 bases between them. Germline CDR1 is SGDLS and CDR2 is YYNGEE. The CDR3 loop spans 15 amino acids. DNA of the CDR3: TGTGCCAGCAGCGTAGGGCTAGCGTTGACCGGGGAGCTGTTTTTT. Residues: CASSVGLALTGELFF.

The J gene is TRBJ2-7, the V gene TRBV14, with D maybe TRBD1 (7 bases). Looked up from germline, CDR1 is SGHDN and CDR2 is FVKESK. This CDR3 has 14 residues. The V end lost 8 bases, the J end lost 1 base, and 15 bases lay between the germline ends. The CDR3 protein is CASGKQGGSYEQYF. The CDR3 coding sequence is TGTGCCAGCGGAAAGCAGGGGGGATCCTACGAGCAGTACTTC. The full variable domain, rest sourced from reference TRBV14 and TRBJ2-7, is EAGVTQFPSHSVIEKGQTVTLRCDPISGHDNLYWYRRVMGKEIKFLLHFVKESKQDESGMPNNRFLAERTGGTYSTLKVQPAELEDSGVYFCASGKQGGSYEQYFGPGTRLTVT.

This rearrangement joins TRBV29-1 to TRBJ1-1, with D unresolved. V was trimmed by 2 bases and J by 0 bases, leaving 7 bases between them. Per germline, CDR1 SQVTM and CDR2 ANQGSEA. The CDR3 covers 13 residues. CDR3 sequence reads: CSVEFQMNTEAFF. The CDR3 region has the DNA TGCAGCGTTGAATTTCAGATGAACACTGAAGCTTTCTTT.

A remark on this clone: An end of the junction differs from the germline gene, which may be a read error. The genes are TRBV6-1 and TRBJ1-3; D perhaps matches TRBD1 (6 bases). The CDR3 loop spans 18 amino acids. Germline CDR1 MNHNS, CDR2 SASEGT. The CDR3, as DNA: TGTGCCAGCAGTGTCCGGGACACCGATACAGGGTTTGGAAACACCACATATTTT. Translating it yields CASSVRDTDTGFGNTTYF.

This chain links TRBV7-2 with TRBJ2-1; 9 bases line up with TRBD1. V gave up 1 base and J gave up 4 bases; unmatched junction bases: 2. CDR1 and CDR2 (germline): SGHTA, FQGNSA. This CDR3 comprises 15 residues. DNA of the CDR3: TGTGCCAGCAGCTTAGTTGGGACAGGGTACAATGAGCAGTTCTTC. It specifies CASSLVGTGYNEQFF.

The J gene is TRBJ2-1, the V gene TRBV5-6; no definite D call. The CDR3 runs to 15 residues. Trimming pared 2 bases from V and 5 bases from J, leaving 14 bases between. The germline gives CDR1 SGHDT, CDR2 YYEEEE. The CDR3 loop is CASSLSGTLNNEQFF. In DNA form, the CDR3 reads TGTGCCAGCAGCTTATCGGGTACCCTCAACAATGAGCAGTTCTTC.

The chain is built from TRBV14 and TRBJ1-1, with D possibly TRBD1 on 6 matching bases. V was trimmed by 4 bases and J by 1 base, leaving 13 bases between them. The CDR3 is made up of 15 amino acids. Germline lookup yields CDR1 SGHDN and CDR2 FVKESK. Here the CDR3 reads CASSPLQGKNTEAFF. The CDR3 DNA is TGTGCCAGCAGCCCTCTACAGGGAAAGAACACTGAAGCTTTCTTT.

This chain links TRBV4-2 with TRBJ2-7; D is unresolved. The CDR3 loop spans 14 amino acids. The V end lost 0 bases, the J end lost 4 bases, and 10 bases lay between the germline ends. Germline CDR1 and CDR2: LGHNA and YNFKEQ. The chain's CDR3 is CASSQDTPGYEQYF. CDR3 sequence (DNA): TGTGCCAGCAGCCAAGACACCCCGGGTTACGAGCAGTACTTC.

This chain uses TRBV6-1 with TRBJ2-7; a possible D gene is TRBD2 (7 bases). Germline-derived CDR1 and CDR2 are MNHNS and SASEGT. Trimming stripped 0 bases from V and 8 bases from J, with 17 bases between. The CDR3 loop spans 15 amino acids. The CDR3 sequence is CASSEAEAGQQKQYF. DNA of the CDR3: TGTGCCAGCAGTGAAGCTGAAGCGGGACAACAAAAGCAGTACTTC.

This chain connects TRBV28 to TRBJ2-7; D not certain. Trimming took off 1 base at V and 0 bases at J, with 7 bases between the two ends. This CDR3 contains 14 residues. Per germline, CDR1 MDHEN and CDR2 SYDVKM. The CDR3 loop reads CASSLSVTSYEQYF. The CDR3 coding sequence is TGTGCCAGCAGTTTATCGGTGACCTCCTACGAGCAGTACTTC.

In this sample, this clone turned up once. CDR3 loop: CASSPKSPGSGNTIYF. The CDR3 nucleotides are TGTGCCAGCAGCCCAAAGAGTCCAGGCTCTGGAAACACCATATATTTT. This chain connects TRBV28 to TRBJ1-3, with D unresolved. The CDR3 has 16 amino acids. V was clipped by 6 bases and J by 0 bases, with 15 bases between them. Germline V gene data show CDR1 as MDHEN and CDR2 as SYDVKM.